This TCR beta chain was observed in a study of identical twins. Study findings and constraints: The degree of excess twin sharing was weaker in beta out-of-frame sequences.

A template switching step contributed a universal primer site, while unique molecular identifiers were present in the cDNA. A single record per CDR3 protein comes from TCRdb applying MiXCR to the 5' RACE reads. The sample lists 500,000 to 700,000 distinct CDR3 sequences; 7.1% were seen once. This clonotype has at least ten counts. Its antigen is undetermined. The V gene's germline CDR1 is SGHRS and CDR2 YFSETQ. Trimming cost V 5 bases and J 6 bases, with 15 bases left between them. This CDR3 spans 13 amino acids. These data were likewise used in another study, on yellow fever vaccine responses in identical twins. That report notes: Twins reportedly had a vaccine T cell response that seemed partly convergent, partly personalized.

The sequence came from a woman aged 18-29 years in good health. The source material was PBMCs. The rearrangement joins TRBV5-1 to TRBJ2-7; D assignment may be TRBD1 or TRBD2 (5 bases each). This CDR3 is CASSGGKQAEQYF. CDR3 nucleotides: TGCGCCAGCAGTGGGGGTAAGCAGGCCGAGCAGTACTTC.